This T cell receptor beta chain was obtained from a study of CD8 T cells in Susac syndrome (dated by TCRdb to about 2019). As for the study more broadly: Among the sequenced Susac syndrome patients, six had clinically active disease and roughly 8 were in clinical remission. At blood withdrawal, Susac syndrome patients were therapy-naive, treated with corticosteroids (with IVIg additionally given to some), or treated with IVIg alone. The study used repertoire sequencing to test whether antigen drove CD8+ T cell activation and differentiation in Susac syndrome. The paper as a whole reports these results and caveats: In patients with Susac syndrome, the CD4+ T cell repertoire showed no detectable clonal expansion. The study acknowledged that relatively few individuals were included in the TCR sequencing and HLA analysis.

High-throughput TCR beta sequencing profiled peripheral blood CD8+ and CD4+ T cells from healthy donors, Susac syndrome patients and multiple sclerosis patients. Susac syndrome patients met recently defined diagnostic criteria for definite or probable disease. Bulk CD8+ and CD4+ T cells were purified by magnetic negative isolation, whereas CD8+ TEMRA cells were enriched by FACS. Blood was collected in EDTA tubes and processed within 24 hours, with PBMCs isolated through density gradient centrifugation. PBMCs intended for TCR sequencing were cryopreserved in liquid nitrogen and were subsequently thawed in a 37 degrees C water bath. The sorted or isolated CD4+, CD8+ and CD8+ TEMRA cells had a purity of 90% or higher. RNA was extracted with the RNeasy kit and roughly 0.45 to 1 ug was reverse transcribed using random hexamers. The immunoSEQ multiplex PCR assay, covering 54 Vbeta and 13 Jbeta segments, was used to amplify TCR beta CDR3 regions. To correct PCR amplification bias, a synthetic template baseline was used for both primer optimization and computational correction. Turning to the authors' computational methods: Reads were assigned to V, D and J genes according to IMGT and analyzed in immunoSEQ Analyzer, with only productive sequences retained. Clonality was computed as one minus Shannon entropy normalized by log2 of the number of productive unique sequences. For each patient and control, public and private clones were evaluated among the 100 most prevalent clones. A clone was defined as Susac-specific if it was absent from the healthy and MS cohorts, from some 1,100 published viral clones and from other ImmuneACCESS disease sequences. TCRdb passed the public sequencing reads through fastp at Q25 and MiXCR, retaining productive beta sequences. Records with the same CDR3 protein are collapsed into one entry carrying the most frequent genes and DNA. For this entry, the V and J calls and clone size follow TCRdb and not the study's own pipeline. The sample table records about 190,000 distinct CDR3 sequences; roughly nine tenths of these occur just once. Together, the top ten hold about 0.1% of the sample.

To note about this clonotype: No antigen is known for it. Base qualities are not at hand, and no much larger clone is one base apart.

For this chain, trimming is 0 bases at the V end and 3 bases at the J end, and the number of junction bases without a gene match is 9. CDR1 LNHDA and CDR2 SQIVND were looked up in the germline V gene (reference sequence). Counted from cysteine to phenylalanine, this CDR3 has 19 amino acids. Only the CDR3 region is kept as DNA, spanning 57 bases read in frame from base 1. This sequence originates from a human donor with Susac syndrome. The chain employs TRBV19 and TRBJ2-6, with 9 middle bases fitting TRBD1. Sequencing was done on a sample of CD4+ T cells from PBMCs. The DNA sequence is given as TGTGCCAGTAGTATAGATCGCAACAGGGGGCCCAATGGGGCCAACGTCCTGACTTTC. Translated, it reads CASSIDRNRGPNGANVLTF.